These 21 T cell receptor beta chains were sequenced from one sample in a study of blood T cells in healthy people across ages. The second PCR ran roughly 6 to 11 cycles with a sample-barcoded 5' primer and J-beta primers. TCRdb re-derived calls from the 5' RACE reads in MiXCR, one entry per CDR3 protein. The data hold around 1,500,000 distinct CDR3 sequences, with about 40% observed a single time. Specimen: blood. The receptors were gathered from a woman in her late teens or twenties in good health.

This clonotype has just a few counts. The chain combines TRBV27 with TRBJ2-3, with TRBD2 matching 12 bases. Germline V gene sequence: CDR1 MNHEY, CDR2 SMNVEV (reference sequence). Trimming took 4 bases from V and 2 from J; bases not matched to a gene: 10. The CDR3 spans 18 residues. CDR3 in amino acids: CASSSNLGLAGTTDTQYF. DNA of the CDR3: TGTGCCAGCAGTTCTAATCTTGGACTAGCGGGAACCACAGATACGCAGTATTTT.

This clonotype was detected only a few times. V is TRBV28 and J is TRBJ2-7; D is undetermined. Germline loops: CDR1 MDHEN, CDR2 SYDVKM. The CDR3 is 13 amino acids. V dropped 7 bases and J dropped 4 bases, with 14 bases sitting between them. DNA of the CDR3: TGTGCCAGCACCCCCCAGGTCTTGTACGAGCAGTACTTC. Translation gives CASTPQVLYEQYF.

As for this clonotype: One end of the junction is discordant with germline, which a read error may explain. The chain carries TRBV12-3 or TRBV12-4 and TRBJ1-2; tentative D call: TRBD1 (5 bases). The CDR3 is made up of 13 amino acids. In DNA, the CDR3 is TGTGCCACCAGTCGCTATGGGACTTTCGGCTACACCTTC. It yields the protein CATSRYGTFGYTF.

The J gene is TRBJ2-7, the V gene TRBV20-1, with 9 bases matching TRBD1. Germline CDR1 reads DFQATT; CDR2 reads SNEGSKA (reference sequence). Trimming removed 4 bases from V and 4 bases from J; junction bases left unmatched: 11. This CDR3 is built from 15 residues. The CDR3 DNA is TGCAGTGCTACCCCCTATACGGACAGGGGTTACGAGCAGTACTTC. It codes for CSATPYTDRGYEQYF.

The CDR3 is CASSQAWEGTGDTQYF. The DNA for the CDR3 is TGCGCCAGCAGCCAAGCTTGGGAGGGGACGGGAGATACGCAGTATTTT. This sequence joins TRBV4-3 and TRBJ2-3; 7 bases fit TRBD2. The germline CDR1 and CDR2 sequences are LGHNA and YSLEER. J lost 5 bases, V lost 1 base, and 9 bases had no gene match. This CDR3 has 16 residues.

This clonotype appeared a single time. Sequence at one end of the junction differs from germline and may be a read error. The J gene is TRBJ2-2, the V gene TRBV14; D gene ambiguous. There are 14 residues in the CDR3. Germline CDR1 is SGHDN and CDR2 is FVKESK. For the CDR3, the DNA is TGTGCCAGCACCCAAGGGTTTTTAGGCGGGGAGCTGTTTTTT. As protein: CASTQGFLGGELFF.

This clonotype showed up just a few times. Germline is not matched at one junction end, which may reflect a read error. CDR3 region: CASRQGVEETQYF. The CDR3, as DNA: TGTGCCAGCCGCCAGGGGGTAGAAGAGACCCAGTACTTC. The V and J genes are TRBV16 and TRBJ2-5; the match to TRBD1 covers 7 bases. The CDR3 is made up of 13 amino acids. CDR1 and CDR2 (germline): KGHSY, FQNENV.

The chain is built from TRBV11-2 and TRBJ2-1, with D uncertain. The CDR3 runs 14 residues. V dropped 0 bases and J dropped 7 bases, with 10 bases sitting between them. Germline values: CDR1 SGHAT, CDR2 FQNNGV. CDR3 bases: TGTGCCAGCAGCTTAGATAACTATGGGAATGAGCAGTTCTTC. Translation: CASSLDNYGNEQFF.

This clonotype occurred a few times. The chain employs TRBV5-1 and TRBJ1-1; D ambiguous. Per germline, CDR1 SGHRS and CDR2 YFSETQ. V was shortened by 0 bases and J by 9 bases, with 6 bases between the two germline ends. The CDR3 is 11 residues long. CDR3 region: CASSLGVKAFF. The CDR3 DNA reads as TGCGCCAGCAGCTTGGGAGTAAAAGCTTTCTTT. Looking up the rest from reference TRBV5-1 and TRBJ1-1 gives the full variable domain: KAGVTQTPRYLIKTRGQQVTLSCSPISGHRSVSWYQQTPGQGLQFLFEYFSETQRNKGNFPGRFSGRQFSNSRSEMNVSTLELGDSALYLCASSLGVKAFFGQGTRLTVV.

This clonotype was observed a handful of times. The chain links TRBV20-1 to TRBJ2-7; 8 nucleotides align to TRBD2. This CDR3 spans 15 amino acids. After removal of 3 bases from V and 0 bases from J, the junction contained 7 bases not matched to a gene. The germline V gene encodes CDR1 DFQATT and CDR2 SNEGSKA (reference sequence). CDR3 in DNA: TGCAGTGCTAGTCAGGGCGGGGGGAGCTCCTACGAGCAGTACTTC. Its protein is CSASQGGGSSYEQYF.

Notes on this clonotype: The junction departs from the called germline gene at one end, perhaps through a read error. DNA for the CDR3: TGTGCCAGCAGAAGGGGGGCTAGCGGGAGCTCGAGGAATGAGCGGTTCTTC. Amino acid sequence: CASRRGASGSSRNERFF. V usage is TRBV6-2 or TRBV6-3 and J usage is TRBJ2-1; 10 bases agree with TRBD2. Germline lookup yields CDR1 MNHEY and CDR2 SVGEGT. The CDR3 is 17 residues long.

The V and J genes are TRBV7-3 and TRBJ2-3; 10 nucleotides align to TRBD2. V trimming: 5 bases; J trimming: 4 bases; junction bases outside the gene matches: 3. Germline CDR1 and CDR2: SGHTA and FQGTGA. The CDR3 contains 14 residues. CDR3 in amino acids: CASSPAGGSDTQYF. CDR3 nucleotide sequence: TGTGCCAGCAGCCCAGCGGGGGGGTCAGATACGCAGTATTTT.

The chain's CDR3 is CAISEPGLAGADEQYF. The CDR3 coding sequence is TGTGCCATCAGTGAGCCTGGACTAGCGGGTGCCGATGAGCAGTACTTC. V usage is TRBV10-3 and J usage is TRBJ2-5; 11 bases map to TRBD2. Germline CDR1 is ENHRY and CDR2 is SYGVKD. V was clipped by 2 bases and J by 11 bases; unmatched bases: 13. CDR3 length: 16 amino acids.

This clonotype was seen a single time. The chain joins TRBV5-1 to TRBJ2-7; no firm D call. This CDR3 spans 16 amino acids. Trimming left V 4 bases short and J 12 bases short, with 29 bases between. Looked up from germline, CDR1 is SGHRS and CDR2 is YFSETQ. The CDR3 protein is CASSVAPPALQETRYF. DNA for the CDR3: TGCGCCAGCAGCGTTGCCCCGCCGGCGCTACAAGAGACCCGGTACTTC.

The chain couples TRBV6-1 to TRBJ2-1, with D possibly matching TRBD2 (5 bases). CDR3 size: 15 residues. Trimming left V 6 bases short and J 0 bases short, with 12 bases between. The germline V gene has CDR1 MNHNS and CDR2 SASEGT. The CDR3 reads CASSKPGSSYNEQFF. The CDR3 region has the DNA TGTGCCAGCAGCAAACCGGGGAGCTCCTACAATGAGCAGTTCTTC.

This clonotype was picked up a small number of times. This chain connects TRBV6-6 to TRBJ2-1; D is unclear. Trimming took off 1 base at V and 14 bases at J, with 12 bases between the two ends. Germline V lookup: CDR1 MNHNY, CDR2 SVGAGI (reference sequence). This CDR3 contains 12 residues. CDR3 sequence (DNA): TGTGCCAGCAGTTACTGGGAAAGGCCCGAGTTCTTC. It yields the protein CASSYWERPEFF.

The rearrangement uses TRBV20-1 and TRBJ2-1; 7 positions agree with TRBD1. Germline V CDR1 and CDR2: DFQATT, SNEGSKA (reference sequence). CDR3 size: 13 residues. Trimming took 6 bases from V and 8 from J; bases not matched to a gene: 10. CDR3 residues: CSAETGTAYEQFF. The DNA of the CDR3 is TGCAGTGCCGAGACAGGGACCGCATATGAGCAGTTCTTC.

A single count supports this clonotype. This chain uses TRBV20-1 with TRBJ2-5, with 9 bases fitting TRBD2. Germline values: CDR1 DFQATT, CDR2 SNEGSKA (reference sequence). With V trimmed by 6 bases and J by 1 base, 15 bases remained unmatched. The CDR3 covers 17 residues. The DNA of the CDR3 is TGCAGTGCCTATTTAGCGGGGGCCCGAGATCTCCAAGAGACCCAGTACTTC. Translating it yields CSAYLAGARDLQETQYF.

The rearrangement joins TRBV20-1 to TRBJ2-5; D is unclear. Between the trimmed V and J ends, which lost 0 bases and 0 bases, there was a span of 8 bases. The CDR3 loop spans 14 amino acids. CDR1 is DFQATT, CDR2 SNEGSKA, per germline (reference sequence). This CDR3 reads CSARDQPYQETQYF. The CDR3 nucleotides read TGCAGTGCTAGAGACCAACCCTACCAAGAGACCCAGTACTTC.

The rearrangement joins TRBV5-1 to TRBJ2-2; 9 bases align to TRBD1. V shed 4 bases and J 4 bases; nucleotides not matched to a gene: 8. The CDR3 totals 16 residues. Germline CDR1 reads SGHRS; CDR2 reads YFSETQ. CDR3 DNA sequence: TGCGCCAGCAGCCCCGGGACAGGGATGGGCACCGGGGAGCTGTTTTTT. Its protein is CASSPGTGMGTGELFF.

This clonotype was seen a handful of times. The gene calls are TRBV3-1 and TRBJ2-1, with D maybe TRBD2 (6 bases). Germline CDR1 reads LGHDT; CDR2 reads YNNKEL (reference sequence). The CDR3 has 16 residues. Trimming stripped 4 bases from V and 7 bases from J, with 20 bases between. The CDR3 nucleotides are TGTGCCAGCAGCCCCGTGAGGGAGGTGCGCAAGAATGAGCAGTTCTTC. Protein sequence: CASSPVREVRKNEQFF.